This passage covers 26 T cell receptor beta chains from one sample sequenced in a study of CD8+ T cells in alopecia areata. cDNA reverse transcribed from extracted RNA served as the sequencing template. Produced via immunoSEQ multiplex PCR; TCRdb's table is partial and in-frame only. The table lists around 200,000 clones, less than 65% of them singletons. As to treatment: oral pan-JAK inhibitor, 5-10 mg twice daily. Sequencing was performed on CD4+ T cells sorted from blood, taken at week 4, from a patient treated with tofacitinib. Receptor source: a human donor with alopecia areata.

This clone showed up just once. Distinct nucleotide sequences in the sample also encode this CDR3. The rearrangement uses TRBV6-5 and TRBJ1-2; D not certain. The V end was cut by 4 bases, the J end by 0 bases, with 0 bases between. The CDR3 contains 11 residues. CDR1 MNHEY and CDR2 SVGAGI come from the germline V gene. The CDR3: CASSSNYGYTF. DNA for the CDR3: TGTGCCAGCAGTTCTAACTATGGCTACACCTTC.

The chain combines TRBV19 with TRBJ2-5; D is ambiguous. This CDR3 is built from 11 residues. Trimming stripped 3 bases from V and 7 bases from J, with 6 bases between. Germline V gene lookup returns CDR1 LNHDA and CDR2 SQIVND (reference sequence). The DNA of the CDR3 is TGTGCCAGTAGTATGCACGGGACCCAGTACTTC. Its translation: CASSMHGTQYF.

This chain joins TRBV30 and TRBJ1-5; D is perhaps TRBD1 (6 bases). The CDR3 loop spans 15 amino acids. Germline CDR1 is GTSNPN and CDR2 is SVGIG (reference sequence). V dropped 0 bases and J dropped 3 bases, with 12 bases sitting between them. For the CDR3, the DNA is TGTGCCTGGAGTGTAAGAGGGGGAATCAATCAGCCCCAGCATTTT. Translation gives CAWSVRGGINQPQHF.

There are a few counts of this clone. The chain uses TRBV10-1 and TRBJ2-1; weak D call: TRBD2 (6 bases). Germline V gene lookup returns CDR1 WNHNN and CDR2 SYGVQD (reference sequence). Trimming removed 4 bases from V and 13 bases from J, with 14 bases in between. CDR3 length equals 12 residues. The CDR3 protein is CASSVSTSRQFF. DNA for the CDR3: TGCGCCAGCAGTGTATCGACTAGTCGACAGTTCTTC.

The chain employs TRBV10-3 and TRBJ2-2; D tentatively fits TRBD1 or TRBD2 (5 bases each). The CDR3 is 14 residues long. V lost 11 bases, J lost 0 bases, and 13 bases lay in between. The germline V gene has CDR1 ENHRY and CDR2 SYGVKD. The CDR3, as DNA: TGTGCCGCAACCGGGACGGCGAACACCGGGGAGCTGTTTTTT. It specifies CAATGTANTGELFF.

This chain joins TRBV5-1 and TRBJ2-3; D gene ambiguous. V was shortened by 4 bases and J by 5 bases, with 17 bases between the two germline ends. Germline CDR1 and CDR2: SGHRS and YFSETQ. The CDR3 totals 15 residues. CDR3 sequence (DNA): TGCGCCAGCAGCCCGAGCGCCTTCCTGGGAGATACGCAGTATTTT. Its translation is CASSPSAFLGDTQYF.

The genes are TRBV9 and TRBJ2-5; 8 bases are shared with TRBD1. The V segment lost 0 bases and the J segment 5 bases; nucleotides outside the gene matches: 6. Per germline, CDR1 SGDLS and CDR2 YYNGEE. This CDR3 has 15 residues. CDR3 loop: CASSVDRGALETQYF. The CDR3 DNA sequence: TGTGCCAGCAGCGTAGACAGGGGGGCCTTGGAGACCCAGTACTTC.

This clone has only a few counts. The V and J genes are TRBV29-1 and TRBJ2-1, with 14 bases that match TRBD2. Germline CDR1 is SQVTM and CDR2 is ANQGSEA. V trimming: 6 bases; J trimming: 9 bases; junction bases outside the gene matches: 4. This CDR3 contains 13 residues. The CDR3 nucleotides read TGCAGCGTCGCCGGACTAGCGGGGGGTGAGCAGTTCTTC. Translated, it gives CSVAGLAGGEQFF.

The chain combines TRBV19 with TRBJ2-5; perhaps TRBD2 as D (6 bases). Trimming took 8 bases from V and 3 from J, leaving 13 bases between them. Per germline, CDR1 LNHDA and CDR2 SQIVND (reference sequence). This CDR3 contains 13 residues. CDR3 region: CASGVGGEETQYF. CDR3 DNA sequence: TGTGCCAGTGGGGTCGGAGGGGAAGAGACCCAGTACTTC.

A few counts support this clone. This chain joins TRBV5-1 and TRBJ2-3, with D maybe TRBD1 (6 bases). The V gene's germline CDR1 is SGHRS and CDR2 YFSETQ. This CDR3 region has 15 residues. V was trimmed by 4 bases and J by 6 bases, leaving 18 bases between them. The CDR3 here is CASSGTGNQGDTQYF. The CDR3 bases are TGCGCCAGCAGCGGAACAGGGAATCAGGGTGATACGCAGTATTTT.

The chain employs TRBV5-1 and TRBJ2-1; D possibly corresponds to TRBD2 (5 bases). Trimming shortened V by 1 base and J by 9 bases, and 14 bases separated the two germline ends. Germline V gene lookup returns CDR1 SGHRS and CDR2 YFSETQ. This CDR3 has 14 amino acids. This CDR3 is CASSLPGGGGEQFF. For the CDR3, the DNA is TGCGCCAGCAGCTTGCCAGGAGGAGGTGGTGAGCAGTTCTTC.

V gene TRBV4-1 combines with J gene TRBJ1-2; 8 positions agree with TRBD1. The CDR3 length is 16 residues. V was clipped by 1 base and J by 8 bases; unmatched bases: 12. Germline values: CDR1 MGHRA, CDR2 YSYEKL. The CDR3 here is CASSQVYDRGVWGYTF. The CDR3, as DNA: TGCGCCAGCAGCCAAGTATACGACAGGGGAGTGTGGGGCTACACCTTC.

This chain connects TRBV30 to TRBJ1-5; maybe TRBD1 (5 bases). The CDR3 has 14 residues. In germline, CDR1 is GTSNPN, CDR2 SVGIG (reference sequence). The V gene lost 4 bases and the J gene lost 6 bases, with 16 bases spanning the gap. In DNA, the CDR3 is TGTGCCTGGACAGGGAGAGATAGGGGTCAGCCCCAGCATTTT. Translating it yields CAWTGRDRGQPQHF.

This clone was observed a handful of times. The chain employs TRBV6-6 and TRBJ1-5, with 9 bases lining up with TRBD1. CDR3 length: 16 amino acids. Germline V gene sequence: CDR1 MNHNY, CDR2 SVGAGI (reference sequence). V lost 2 bases to trimming and J lost 1 base; unmatched junction nucleotides: 3. CDR3 nucleotide sequence: TGTGCCAGCAGTTACACGACAGGGGGAAGCAATCAGCCCCAGCATTTT. Translation gives CASSYTTGGSNQPQHF.

V gene TRBV4-3 combines with J gene TRBJ1-2, with D maybe TRBD1 (6 bases). Between the trimmed V and J ends, which lost 1 base and 1 base, there was a span of 10 bases. This CDR3 has 15 amino acids. Germline CDR1 reads LGHNA; CDR2 reads YSLEER. The CDR3 nucleotides read TGCGCCAGCAGCCAAGTAGCAGGGGTTAACTATGGCTACACCTTC. Amino acids: CASSQVAGVNYGYTF.

This clone was counted many times. The chain links TRBV7-9 to TRBJ1-2; a possible D gene is TRBD1 (5 bases). Germline CDR1 reads SEHNR; CDR2 reads FQNEAQ (reference sequence). The CDR3 has 15 residues. Trimming cost V 8 bases and J 6 bases, with 22 bases left between them. The chain's CDR3 is CASQGGVGGSDGYTF. As DNA, the CDR3 is TGTGCCAGCCAGGGAGGTGTTGGGGGGAGCGATGGCTACACCTTC.

V gene TRBV7-2 combines with J gene TRBJ2-7, with 7 bases aligning to TRBD1. With V trimmed by 5 bases and J by 2 bases, 6 bases remained unmatched. Germline CDR1 reads SGHTA; CDR2 reads FQGNSA. CDR3 size: 14 residues. The CDR3 region has the DNA TGTGCCAGCAGCCAGACAGGGAATACCTACGAGCAGTACTTC. It translates to CASSQTGNTYEQYF. Full variable domain (rest looked up from reference TRBV7-2 and TRBJ2-7): GAGVSQSPSNKVTEKGKDVELRCDPISGHTALYWYRQSLGQGLEFLIYFQGNSAPDKSGLPSDRFSAERTGGSVSTLTIQRTQQEDSAVYLCASSQTGNTYEQYFGPGTRLTVT.

V gene TRBV20-1 combines with J gene TRBJ2-5; D is unresolved. The V gene lost 2 bases and the J gene lost 4 bases, with 5 bases spanning the gap. CDR3 size: 11 residues. Germline loops: CDR1 DFQATT, CDR2 SNEGSKA (reference sequence). This CDR3 is CSARSLETQYF. CDR3 DNA sequence: TGCAGTGCTAGAAGCTTAGAGACCCAGTACTTC.

This clone occurred a few times. V usage is TRBV7-2 and J usage is TRBJ2-1; 7 positions agree with TRBD2. The germline gives CDR1 SGHTA, CDR2 FQGNSA. This CDR3 contains 15 residues. The J segment lost 9 bases and the V segment lost 1 base, leaving 9 bases of the junction unmatched. The CDR3 nucleotides are TGTGCCAGCAGCTTAGACGGGGGGAACCCATTTGAGCAGTTCTTC. Protein product: CASSLDGGNPFEQFF.

The V call is TRBV5-1, the J call TRBJ1-5; D perhaps matches TRBD1 (6 bases). CDR1 is SGHRS, CDR2 YFSETQ, per germline. V was clipped by 1 base and J by 1 base, with 9 bases between them. The CDR3 runs to 15 residues. The CDR3 region has the DNA TGCGCCAGCAGCTTGACGACAGGAAGCAATCAGCCCCAGCATTTT. This codes for CASSLTTGSNQPQHF. Together with reference TRBV5-1 and TRBJ1-5, the CDR3 gives the full variable domain: KAGVTQTPRYLIKTRGQQVTLSCSPISGHRSVSWYQQTPGQGLQFLFEYFSETQRNKGNFPGRFSGRQFSNSRSEMNVSTLELGDSALYLCASSLTTGSNQPQHFGDGTRLSIL.

The chain links TRBV9 to TRBJ2-5, with D perhaps TRBD2 (5 bases). CDR1 SGDLS and CDR2 YYNGEE come from the germline V gene. The CDR3 has 14 amino acids. V was pared by 4 bases and J by 2 bases, with 12 bases between. The CDR3 is CASSPAAFQETQYF. The CDR3 DNA reads as TGTGCCAGCAGCCCAGCGGCCTTTCAAGAGACCCAGTACTTC.

The table lists this clone with a few counts. The chain recombines TRBV7-2 with TRBJ2-5, with D unresolved. The CDR3 is made up of 12 amino acids. CDR1 SGHTA and CDR2 FQGNSA come from the germline V gene. Trimming took off 5 bases at V and 7 bases at J, with 11 bases between the two ends. CDR3 DNA sequence: TGTGCCAGCAGCAGAGAGATAGGGACCCAGTACTTC. Protein sequence: CASSREIGTQYF.

On this clone itself: Likely a read error: the CDR3 ends without its conserved phenylalanine or tryptophan. This chain uses TRBV5-1 with TRBJ1-1; D is perhaps TRBD1 (5 bases). CDR1 is SGHRS and CDR2 is YFSETQ in the germline V gene. This CDR3 region has 15 residues. Trimming stripped 4 bases from V and 6 bases from J, with 19 bases between. In DNA, the CDR3 is TGCGCCAGCAGCCCAGAGGGCAGGGAGGGCGCTGAAGCTTTCTCT. The encoded protein is CASSPEGREGAEAFS.

This chain joins TRBV5-1 and TRBJ2-3, with D perhaps matching TRBD1 (5 bases). Germline V gene lookup returns CDR1 SGHRS and CDR2 YFSETQ. The CDR3 is 14 residues long. V was pared by 4 bases and J by 4 bases, with 13 bases between. CDR3 coding DNA: TGCGCCAGCAGCCAGGGCGGCAAGGCAGATACGCAGTATTTT. This gives the protein CASSQGGKADTQYF.

This clone has only one observation. The chain is built from TRBV7-2 and TRBJ2-7; D assignment may be TRBD1 or TRBD2 (5 bases each). This CDR3 is built from 14 residues. Germline-derived CDR1 and CDR2 are SGHTA and FQGNSA. V was pared by 4 bases and J by 2 bases, with 12 bases between. CDR3 nucleotide sequence: TGTGCCAGCAGCTCTCGGGACGGGGCCTACGAGCAGTACTTC. Its protein is CASSSRDGAYEQYF.

The chain joins TRBV6-5 to TRBJ1-5, with unresolved D. Between the trimmed V and J ends, which lost 5 bases and 4 bases, there was a span of 12 bases. This CDR3 region has 14 residues. The germline CDR1 and CDR2 sequences are MNHEY and SVGAGI. The CDR3 nucleotides are TGTGCCAGCAGTCTTACTCGACGGAATCAGCCCCAGCATTTT. Protein: CASSLTRRNQPQHF.